This is a list of T cell receptor beta chains from one sample in a study of PD-1 blockade in classical Hodgkin lymphoma. Method: immunoSEQ multiplex PCR; TCRdb's copy keeps in-frame clones and lacks some. The table lists about 41,000 clones, over 70% of them singletons. This material consisted of peripheral blood mononuclear cells (PBMCs), taken at baseline. The source is a human donor with classical Hodgkin lymphoma. Each CDR3 is given with its conserved first and last residue. Each record gives: J gene, CDR3 length, D gene, V gene, clone size, CDR3 DNA, CDR3 protein. A D gene is named only where the DNA matches it firmly. A row's size may be missing; if present it is once, few, many or a size class.

TRBJ2-3,14,.,TRBV27,.,TGTGCCAGCAGTTTAAGGGAGGGCACAGATACGCAGTATTTT,CASSLREGTDTQYF
TRBJ2-2,12,.,TRBV7-3,once,TGTGCCAGCAGCTATCTCACCGGGGAGCTGTTTTTT,CASSYLTGELFF
TRBJ2-1,14,.,TRBV7-9,.,TGTGCCAGCAGCTTAGCGGCTAGCGTCAGTGAGCAGTTCTTC,CASSLAASVSEQFF
TRBJ1-4,12,.,TRBV6-5,.,TGTGCCAGCAGTTACGGGGGCGAAAAACTGTTTTTT,CASSYGGEKLFF
TRBJ2-7,14,.,TRBV6-5,.,TGTGCCAGCAGTCGGAGCGAAACCTCCTACGAGCAGTACTTC,CASSRSETSYEQYF
TRBJ1-5,15,.,TRBV2,.,TGTGCCAGCAGCCTGAAGACCGTGATGAGCCAGCCCCAGCATTTT,CASSLKTVMSQPQHF
TRBJ2-7,15,.,TRBV27,.,TGTGCCAGCAGTTTAAGAGGGGCTGAGGGCTACGAGCAGTACTTC,CASSLRGAEGYEQYF
TRBJ1-2,12,.,TRBV6-6,.,TGTGCCAGCAGCCCCGGGTGGTACGGCTACACCTTC,CASSPGWYGYTF
TRBJ1-5,15,.,TRBV19,.,TGTGCCAGTAGTATAGAGCCGGCAGTCAATCAGCCCCAGCATTTT,CASSIEPAVNQPQHF
TRBJ2-7,14,TRBD2,TRBV2,.,TGTGCCAGCAGACTAGCGGGAGTCTATTCCGAGCAGTACTTC,CASRLAGVYSEQYF
TRBJ1-4,14,TRBD1,TRBV7-6,.,TGTGCCAGCAGCGCCGGGACAGGGGGGGAAAAACTGTTTTTT,CASSAGTGGEKLFF
TRBJ1-5,12,.,TRBV28,.,TGTGCCAGCAGGAACGACAGGCAGCCCCAGCATTTT,CASRNDRQPQHF
TRBJ2-1,15,TRBD2,TRBV6-5,.,TGTGCCAGCAACAATCGGGGGGTAGGGTACAATGAGCAGTTCTTC,CASNNRGVGYNEQFF
TRBJ1-2,12,.,TRBV28,.,TGTGCCAGCAGCCGAAACAACTATGGCTACACCTTC,CASSRNNYGYTF